Included here is one T cell receptor (beta chain) sequence, with context. This entry comes from a study of blood T cells in healthy people across ages. A J-beta primer mix and a sample-barcoded 5' primer were used in a second PCR of about 6 to 12 cycles. TCRdb passed the 5' RACE reads through MiXCR, listing each CDR3 protein once. The table shows hundreds of thousands of distinct CDR3 sequences, with under 45% occurring only once. The ends lost 4 bases at V and 10 bases at J; junction bases unmatched: 7. The CDR3 spans 15 residues. Looked up from germline, CDR1 is SEHNR and CDR2 is FQNEAQ (reference sequence).

The material sequenced was blood. The TCR was taken from a man in his 60s in good health. V gene TRBV7-9 combines with J gene TRBJ1-4; 12 nucleotides match TRBD1. CDR3 in DNA: TGTGCCAGCAGCTCTCCGGGACAGGGGGCACGAAAACTGTTTTTT. Its translation: CASSSPGQGARKLFF.